This passage covers 5 T cell receptor beta chains from one sample sequenced in a study of cytomegalovirus exposure and HLA in healthy donors. Produced via immunoSEQ multiplex PCR; TCRdb's table is partial and in-frame only. Of some 250,000 clones listed, less than 95% are singletons. Sequenced: PBMCs. The source of these receptors is a woman under 40 in good health and CMV-seronegative.

This chain uses TRBV2 with TRBJ2-1; no clear D gene. Trimming removed 4 bases from V and 4 bases from J, with 8 bases in between. CDR1 and CDR2 (germline): SNHLY, FYNNEI. The CDR3 sequence is 13 residues long. Here the CDR3 DNA reads TGTGCCAGCAGTGGTCTAGGGTACAATGAGCAGTTCTTC. As protein: CASSGLGYNEQFF.

This sequence joins TRBV27 and TRBJ2-1, with D unresolved. Per the germline V gene, CDR1 is MNHEY and CDR2 is SMNVEV (reference sequence). This CDR3 is built from 15 residues. Trimming removed 0 bases at V and 15 bases at J, with 21 bases between. The CDR3 is CASSLSLVGGTKLFF. CDR3 DNA sequence: TGTGCCAGCAGTTTATCCCTCGTGGGCGGTACTAAGCTGTTCTTC.

The chain combines TRBV6-1 with TRBJ2-2; TRBD1 agrees at 7 bases. The CDR3 loop spans 19 amino acids. CDR1 is MNHNS, CDR2 SASEGT, per germline. V was clipped by 4 bases and J by 2 bases; unmatched bases: 16. The CDR3 is CASSVDNPGDRVNTGELFF. The DNA of the CDR3 is TGTGCCAGCAGTGTGGATAACCCCGGCGACAGGGTAAACACCGGGGAGCTGTTTTTT.

The chain recombines TRBV9 with TRBJ2-2, with TRBD2 identical over 14 bases. The V and J ends lost 2 bases and 7 bases, in that order; junction bases with no gene match: 10. The CDR3 sequence is 18 residues long. CDR1 is SGDLS, CDR2 YYNGEE, per germline. The chain's CDR3 is CASSVGRGLAGEGGELFF. The CDR3 DNA reads as TGTGCCAGCAGCGTTGGAAGGGGACTAGCGGGAGAAGGCGGGGAGCTGTTTTTT.

The chain has TRBV29-1 and TRBJ2-7; D ambiguous. The germline V gene has CDR1 SQVTM and CDR2 ANQGSEA. Trimming left V 6 bases short and J 4 bases short, with 10 bases between. The CDR3 has 11 residues. The CDR3 reads CSVRQDYEQYF. The DNA of the CDR3 is TGCAGCGTGCGTCAGGATTACGAGCAGTACTTC.